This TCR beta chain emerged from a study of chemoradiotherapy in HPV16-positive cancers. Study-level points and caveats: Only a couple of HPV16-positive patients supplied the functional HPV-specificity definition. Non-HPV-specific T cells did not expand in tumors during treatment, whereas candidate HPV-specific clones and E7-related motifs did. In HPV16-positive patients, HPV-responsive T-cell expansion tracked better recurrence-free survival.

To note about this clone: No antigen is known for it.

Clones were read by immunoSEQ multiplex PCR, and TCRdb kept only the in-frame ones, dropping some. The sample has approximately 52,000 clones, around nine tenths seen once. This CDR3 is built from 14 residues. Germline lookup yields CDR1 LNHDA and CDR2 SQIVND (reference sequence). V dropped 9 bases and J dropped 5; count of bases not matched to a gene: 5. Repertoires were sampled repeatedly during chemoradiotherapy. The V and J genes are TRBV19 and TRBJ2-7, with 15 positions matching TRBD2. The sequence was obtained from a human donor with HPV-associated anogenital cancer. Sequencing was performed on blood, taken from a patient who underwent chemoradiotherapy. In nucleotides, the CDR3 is TGTGCCAGCAGGACTAGCGGGGGGGCGCACGAGCAGTACTTC. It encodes CASRTSGGAHEQYF. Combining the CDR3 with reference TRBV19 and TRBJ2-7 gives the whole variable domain DGGITQSPKYLFRKEGQNVTLSCEQNLNHDAMYWYRQDPGQGLRLIYYSQIVNDFQKGDIAEGYSVSREKKESFPLTVTSAQKNPTAFYLCASRTSGGAHEQYFGPGTRLTVT.